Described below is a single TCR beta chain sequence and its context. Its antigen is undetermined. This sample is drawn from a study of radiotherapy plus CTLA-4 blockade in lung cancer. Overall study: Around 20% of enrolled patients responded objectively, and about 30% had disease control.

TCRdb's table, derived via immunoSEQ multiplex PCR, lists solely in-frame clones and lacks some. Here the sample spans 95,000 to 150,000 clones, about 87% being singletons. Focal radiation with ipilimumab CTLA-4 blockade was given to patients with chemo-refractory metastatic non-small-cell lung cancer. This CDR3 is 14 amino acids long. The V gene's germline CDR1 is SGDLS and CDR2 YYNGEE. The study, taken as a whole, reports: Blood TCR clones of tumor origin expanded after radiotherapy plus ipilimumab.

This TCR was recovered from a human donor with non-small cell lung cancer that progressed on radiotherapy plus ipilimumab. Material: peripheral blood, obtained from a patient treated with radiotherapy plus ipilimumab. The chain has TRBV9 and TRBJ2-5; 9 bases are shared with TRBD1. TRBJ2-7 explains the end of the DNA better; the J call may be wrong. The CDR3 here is CASSKGQGGYEQYF. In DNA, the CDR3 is TGTGCCAGCAGCAAGGGACAGGGAGGGTACGAGCAGTACTTC.